One T cell receptor (beta chain) is described in this entry. Its antigen remains undetermined. No much larger clone exists at a distance of one base, and base qualities are not known. Receptor libraries were prepared by the immunoSEQ multiplex PCR assay. A mixture of 60 forward primers for TCR Vbeta segments and 13 reverse primers for TCR Jbeta segments was used in the multiplex PCR. Amplification of the CDR3 region of rearranged TCR beta genes was performed with a multiplex PCR assay on genomic DNA. On the Illumina HiSeq System, the amplified TCR beta libraries were sequenced as 87-base-pair reads. The original methods were these. In a later analysis, tens of millions of unique TCR beta chains were counted across the roughly 610 repertoires, and about 9.9 million of these chains were shared by at least two donors. Raw reads were error-corrected and collapsed into unique sequences by a nearest-neighbor algorithm in which closely related sequences were merged to remove PCR and sequencing errors. V, D and J gene segments were assigned by aligning CDR3 sequences to IMGT reference sequences. For a sequence to be retained, at least a six-nucleotide match to both a V gene segment and a J gene segment was required. Rearrangements were called productive when the CDR3 lacked stop codons and stayed in frame with V and J; all others were non-productive. Following IMGT convention, CDR3 was defined as the stretch from the second conserved V-encoded cysteine to the conserved J-encoded phenylalanine. The earlier analysis of roughly 590 of the donors excluded any sequence lacking an unambiguous match to a single V gene segment. An earlier analysis of about 600 of the donors called V segments functional above 56.7% productive rearrangements and segregating when the between-donor standard deviation exceeded 5%. A statistical classification framework was built to diagnose cytomegalovirus status from the catalog of TCR beta chain sequences. In a later analysis, TCR nucleotide sequences were compared against IMGT/GENE-DB human TR gene sequences so that V and J genes could be assigned. In a later analysis, CDR3 sequences and most-parsimonious VDJ recombination scenarios were assigned using the TCRdist pipeline. In a later analysis, every TCR beta chain was defined by the combination of its CDR3 amino acid sequence and its V-gene family, and reads without a unique V-gene family were dropped. In a later analysis, some 600 highly shared, low-generation-probability nucleotide sequences were removed to address suspected cross-contamination and a sequencing artifact. A later analysis calculated a clonal expansion index for each public chain from normalized within-repertoire ranks of inferred template counts. In a later analysis, generation probabilities were computed with a VDJ recombination model fitted to out-of-frame rearrangements, and the resulting probabilities were checked against IGoR. Hypergeometric tests were used in a later analysis to score TCR-TCR, TCR-HLA and TCR-CMV co-occurrence, with a repertoire-size bias correction applied to the TCR pairs. To estimate false discovery rates, a later analysis permuted the HLA or CMV assignments 20 times. In a later analysis, co-occurring TCRs were grouped using DBSCAN, and TCRdist sequence similarity was added for clustering within HLA-allele-positive subsets. Repertoires with fewer than 30,000 or more than 120,000 public chains, plus five repertoires with anomalous nucleotide sharing, were excluded from co-occurrence clustering. Here the immuneACCESS table is served through TCRdb, limited to in-frame sequences with V and J called. Missing clones are a known gap in these copies; in checked studies unresolved V genes cover under half, and the rest lacks a known reason. The V and J calls and clone size are taken from that table; D and trimming were inferred from the DNA. Across this sample there are under 150,000 clones, with 70% to 80% seen only once. The ten largest clonotypes hold under 2% of the sample.

These data come from a study of cytomegalovirus exposure and HLA in healthy donors (dated by TCRdb to the late 2010s). A note on the overall study: In an earlier analysis of about 560 of the donors, approximately 300 Gb of sequence data and 90 million to 130 million unique TCR beta sequences from 180 million or so T cells were reported. The study profiled the T cell repertoires of under 700 subjects by immunosequencing and related them to cytomegalovirus serostatus. Genome-wide SNP genotypes for about three fifths of the roughly 670 donors were used in a later genetic analysis, which treated that subset as a discovery cohort. Every discovery cohort repertoire had been produced on one sequencing platform. Several DR-DQ haplotypes were handled as single units for association and clustering because linkage in the cohort was strong. HLA typing included class I and class II loci at four-digit resolution. Donor age, sex, ethnicity and CMV serostatus were compiled together with the repertoire data. In an earlier analysis of more than 550 of the donors, high-throughput TCR beta sequencing was used to judge whether each TCR beta V gene segment behaved as functional or pseudogenic. The aim of the study was to test whether cataloging public T cell receptors could identify signatures of past pathogen exposure. The later analysis used no new phenotypic data to find candidate immune exposures, relying instead on TCR beta sequences and their occurrence across donors. High-throughput TCR immunosequencing, statistical association of individual TCRs with disease status, and machine learning were combined to predict cytomegalovirus infection status. Of the roughly 410 genotyped donors, 75% to 85% were placed in the genetic ancestry cluster associated with self-reported Caucasian donors. In addition to the first cohort of 650 to 750 subjects, a separate validation cohort of around 110 different subjects was used. The number of typed donors differed by locus: about 620-640 for A, B, C, DRB1 and DQB1; 500 to 550 for DQA1; around 610 for DPA1; and roughly 490 for DPB1. Roughly 300 gigabases of sequencing data and around 80 million unique TCR sequences made up an early release that covered approximately 620 HLA-typed donors. A later analysis re-examined previously published TCR beta repertoires from hundreds of donors and added high-resolution HLA genotyping to investigate patterns of TCR occurrence. Among around 400 genotyped donors of the cohort, an average of approximately 200,000 unique TCR beta nucleotide sequences was sequenced per donor, of which approximately 18% were non-productive.

The cohort was made up of 500 to 850 healthy bone marrow donors. All cohort members were sampled while nominally healthy, although unrecorded immune exposures were likely present. The donor was CMV seropositive and was included in the group of 289 seropositive cohort members. Each donor provided a peripheral blood sample, and peripheral blood mononuclear cells were used for TCR beta sequencing. Genomic DNA extraction from the blood cell samples was performed with the Qiagen DNeasy Blood Extraction Kit. Looking up the germline V gene yields CDR1 ENHRY and CDR2 SYGVKD. From the cysteine up to the phenylalanine, the CDR3 has a length of 19 residues. Of the read, only the CDR3 DNA is kept; its 57 bases are in frame from base 1. From V the trimming removes 1 base and from J it removes 1 base, while the gene matches leave 9 bases of the junction unaccounted for. Points the paper makes about the study in general: A further reported finding was that TCR beta sequences accurately predicted the HLA-A and HLA-B alleles for most subjects in the first cohort. In a later analysis, HLA-associated TCR beta chains showed more clonal expansion and lower generation probabilities than non-associated chains that were equally common. Strong co-occurrence of HLA alleles, especially DR and DQ, made assigning TCR associations to individual alleles difficult. A later analysis reported that several top co-occurrence clusters appeared linked to parvovirus B19, influenza, CMV and Epstein-Barr virus. Specific HLA alleles were associated with 15,000 to 20,000 TCR beta sequences at a false discovery rate of 0.05 in a later analysis. CMV serostatus was the only immune exposure information available for the cohort. Only TCR beta chains were sequenced in this cohort, and the absence of alpha or paired-chain data limited detectable features. Most TCR sequences were seen in very few donors, while some public TCRs were found in many individuals. The authors suggested that the approach could potentially be generalized to other disease states and immunological phenotypes. A group of highly shared sequence variants was considered likely to be a technical artifact of the sequencing pipeline. The study gave a list of some 150 TCR beta chains associated with cytomegalovirus. In vitro tests confirmed that a few of the cytomegalovirus-associated TCR beta chains recognize cytomegalovirus antigens. Because counts were too low, about 18 rarely observed V segments, including chromosome 9 orphons, were left out of the earlier analysis of 500 to 650 of the donors. In an earlier analysis of around 600 of the donors, most TCR beta V segments appeared in productive rearrangements about 87% or about 30% of the time, broadly matching IMGT annotations. Linkage disequilibrium might explain the correlated functional status among segregating V segments, but an unknown experimental factor could not be ruled out. According to a later analysis, most CMV-associated TCR beta chains appeared to be HLA-restricted, and the HLA associations seemed to be driven largely by CMV exposure. Because some donors lacked HLA typing at each locus, the association tests relied only on the typed subset. Cytomegalovirus status was reported to be diagnosed by the classifier with high specificity and sensitivity in both the original and validation cohorts. According to a later genetic analysis, donors in an Asian-associated ancestry cluster had fewer N-insertions in productive TCRs than the approximately 670-donor mean. V-gene and J-gene trimming of TCR beta chains was associated with a missense DCLRE1C variant in a later genetic analysis, and the association was replicated in an independent cohort. Some IMGT-functional V segments, including TRBV6-2 and TRBV6-3, could not be distinguished by the 87-base-pair reads and were therefore excluded. In a later analysis, TCR association rates were found to vary across HLA loci, with the most associated TCRs seen for DRB1 alleles and the fewest for HLA-C alleles. Presence/absence analyses assumed roughly uniform sequencing depth across donors, an assumption that may not hold.

The sequence is built from TRBV10-3 and TRBJ2-6, and TRBD1 matches 8 of the central bases. The clonotype originates from a female donor in good health and CMV-seropositive. Sequencing was performed on PBMCs. The CDR3 is CAISELTGTGGSGANVLTF. DNA sequence: TGTGCCATCAGTGAGTTGACCGGGACAGGCGGTTCTGGGGCCAACGTCCTGACTTTC.